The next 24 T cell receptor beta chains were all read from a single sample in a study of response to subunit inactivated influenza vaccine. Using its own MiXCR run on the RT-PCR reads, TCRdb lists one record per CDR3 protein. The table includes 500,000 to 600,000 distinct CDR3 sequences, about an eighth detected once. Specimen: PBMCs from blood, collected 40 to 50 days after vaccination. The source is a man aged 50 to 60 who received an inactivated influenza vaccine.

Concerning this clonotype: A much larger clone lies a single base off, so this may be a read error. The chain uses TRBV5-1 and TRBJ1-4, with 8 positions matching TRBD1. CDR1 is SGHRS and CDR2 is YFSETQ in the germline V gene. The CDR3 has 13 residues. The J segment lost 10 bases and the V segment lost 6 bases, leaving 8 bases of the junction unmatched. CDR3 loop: CASMGDRRVKLFF. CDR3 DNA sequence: TGCGCCAGCATGGGGGACAGGCGGGTAAAACTGTTTTTT. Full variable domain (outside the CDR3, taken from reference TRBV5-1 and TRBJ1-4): KAGVTQTPRYLIKTRGQQVTLSCSPISGHRSVSWYQQTPGQGLQFLFEYFSETQRNKGNFPGRFSGRQFSNSRSEMNVSTLELGDSALYLCASMGDRRVKLFFGSGTQLSVL.

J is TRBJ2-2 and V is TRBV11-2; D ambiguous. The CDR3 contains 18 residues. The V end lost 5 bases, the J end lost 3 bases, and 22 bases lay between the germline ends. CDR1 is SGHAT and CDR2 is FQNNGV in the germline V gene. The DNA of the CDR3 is TGTGCCAGCAGCCCCATGGTCCCAACCCCGTATGACACCGGGGAGCTGTTTTTT. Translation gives CASSPMVPTPYDTGELFF. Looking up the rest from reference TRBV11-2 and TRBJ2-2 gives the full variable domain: EAGVAQSPRYKIIEKRQSVAFWCNPISGHATLYWYQQILGQGPKLLIQFQNNGVVDDSQLPKDRFSAERLKGVDSTLKIQPAKLEDSAVYLCASSPMVPTPYDTGELFFGEGSRLTVL.

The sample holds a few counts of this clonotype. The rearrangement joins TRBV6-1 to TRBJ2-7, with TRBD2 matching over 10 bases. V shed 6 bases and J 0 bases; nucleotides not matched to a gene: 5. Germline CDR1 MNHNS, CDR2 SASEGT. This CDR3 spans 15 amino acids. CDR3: CASSSTSGISYEQYF. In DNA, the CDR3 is TGTGCCAGCAGCTCCACTAGCGGGATCTCCTACGAGCAGTACTTC.

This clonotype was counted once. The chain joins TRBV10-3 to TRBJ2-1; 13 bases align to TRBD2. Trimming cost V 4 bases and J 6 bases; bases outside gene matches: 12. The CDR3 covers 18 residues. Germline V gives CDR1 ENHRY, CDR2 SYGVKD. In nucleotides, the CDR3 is TGTGCCATCAGTGCGCAGATGACCGGGACTAGCGGGATCAATGAGCAGTTCTTC. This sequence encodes CAISAQMTGTSGINEQFF.

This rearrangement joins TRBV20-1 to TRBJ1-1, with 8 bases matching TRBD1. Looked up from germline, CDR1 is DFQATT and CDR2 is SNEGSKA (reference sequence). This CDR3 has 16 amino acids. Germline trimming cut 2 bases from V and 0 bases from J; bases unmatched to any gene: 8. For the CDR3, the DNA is TGCAGTGCTAGATTAAGGGACAGGTCCTTGAACACTGAAGCTTTCTTT. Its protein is CSARLRDRSLNTEAFF.

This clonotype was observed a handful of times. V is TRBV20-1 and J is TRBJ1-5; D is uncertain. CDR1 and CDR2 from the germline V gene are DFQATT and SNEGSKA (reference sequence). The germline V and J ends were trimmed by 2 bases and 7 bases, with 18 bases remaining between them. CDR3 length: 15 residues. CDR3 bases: TGCAGTGCTAGAATTCTCGGGGAGACTAGGCAGCCCCAGCATTTT. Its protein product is CSARILGETRQPQHF.

In nucleotides, the CDR3 is TGTGCCAGCAGCCAAGAGAAACAGGGGGTAGGTCGTGAGCAGTTCTTC. Amino acid sequence: CASSQEKQGVGREQFF. The chain couples TRBV4-2 to TRBJ2-1, with 8 bases identical to TRBD1. Trimming cost V 0 bases and J 9 bases; bases outside gene matches: 10. Germline CDR1 reads LGHNA; CDR2 reads YNFKEQ. The CDR3 is made up of 16 amino acids.

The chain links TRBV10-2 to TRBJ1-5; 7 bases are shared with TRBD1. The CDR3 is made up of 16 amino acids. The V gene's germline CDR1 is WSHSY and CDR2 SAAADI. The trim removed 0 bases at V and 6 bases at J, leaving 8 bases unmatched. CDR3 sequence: CASSESKGARSQPQHF. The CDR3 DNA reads TGCGCCAGCAGTGAGTCGAAGGGGGCGAGGAGTCAGCCCCAGCATTTT.

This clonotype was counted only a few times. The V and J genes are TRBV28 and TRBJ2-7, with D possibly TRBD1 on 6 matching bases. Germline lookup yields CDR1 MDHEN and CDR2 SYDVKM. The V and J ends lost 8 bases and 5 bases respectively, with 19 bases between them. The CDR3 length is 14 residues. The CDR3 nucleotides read TGTGCCAGCGGGGATCCCAGGGGTCGGGACGAGCAGTACTTC. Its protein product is CASGDPRGRDEQYF.

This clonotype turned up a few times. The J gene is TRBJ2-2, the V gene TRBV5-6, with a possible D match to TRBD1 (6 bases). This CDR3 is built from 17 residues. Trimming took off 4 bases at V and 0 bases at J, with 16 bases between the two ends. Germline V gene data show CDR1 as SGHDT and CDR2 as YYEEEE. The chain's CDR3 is CASSANGGGANTGELFF. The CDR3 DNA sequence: TGTGCCAGCAGCGCTAATGGGGGCGGCGCGAACACCGGGGAGCTGTTTTTT.

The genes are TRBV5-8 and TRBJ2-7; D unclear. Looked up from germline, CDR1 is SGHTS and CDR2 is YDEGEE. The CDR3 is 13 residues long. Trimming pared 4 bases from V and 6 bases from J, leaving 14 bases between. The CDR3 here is CASSLRYPFEQYF. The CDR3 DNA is TGTGCCAGCAGCCTCAGATACCCCTTCGAGCAGTACTTC. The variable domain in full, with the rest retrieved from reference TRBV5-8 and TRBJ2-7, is EAGVTQSPTHLIKTRGQQATLRCSPISGHTSVYWYQQALGLGLQFLLWYDEGEERNRGNFPPRFSGRQFPNYSSELNVNALELEDSALYLCASSLRYPFEQYFGPGTRLTVT.

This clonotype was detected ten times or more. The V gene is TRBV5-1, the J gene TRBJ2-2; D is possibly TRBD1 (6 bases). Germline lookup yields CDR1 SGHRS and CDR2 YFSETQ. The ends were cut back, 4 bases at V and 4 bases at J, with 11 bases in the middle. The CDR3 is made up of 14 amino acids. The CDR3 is CASSPGQITGELFF. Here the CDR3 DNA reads TGCGCCAGCAGCCCTGGACAGATCACCGGGGAGCTGTTTTTT.

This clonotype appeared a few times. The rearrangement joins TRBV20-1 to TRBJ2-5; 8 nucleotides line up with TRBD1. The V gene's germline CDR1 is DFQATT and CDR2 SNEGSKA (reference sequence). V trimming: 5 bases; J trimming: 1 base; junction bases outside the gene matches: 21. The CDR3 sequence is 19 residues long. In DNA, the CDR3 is TGCAGTGCTGGTGCGCCTCCGGGACAGGCTGATTTCGTCCAAGAGACCCAGTACTTC. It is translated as CSAGAPPGQADFVQETQYF.

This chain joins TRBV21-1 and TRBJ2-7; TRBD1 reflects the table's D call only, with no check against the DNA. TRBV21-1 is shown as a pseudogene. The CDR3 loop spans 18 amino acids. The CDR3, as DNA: TGTGCCAGCAGCAAAGTCAACCCCGGGACAGGGAAATTCCACGAGCAGTACTTC. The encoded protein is CASSKVNPGTGKFHEQYF.

The CDR3 nucleotides read TGTGCCAGCAGCCCGTATTGGGCTAGCGGACAAGAGACCCAGTACTTC. Residues: CASSPYWASGQETQYF. The rearrangement joins TRBV11-2 to TRBJ2-5, with 7 positions matching TRBD2. The CDR3 runs 16 residues. Losses at the gene ends were 5 bases for V and 2 bases for J; bases not matched to a gene: 11. Germline lookup yields CDR1 SGHAT and CDR2 FQNNGV.

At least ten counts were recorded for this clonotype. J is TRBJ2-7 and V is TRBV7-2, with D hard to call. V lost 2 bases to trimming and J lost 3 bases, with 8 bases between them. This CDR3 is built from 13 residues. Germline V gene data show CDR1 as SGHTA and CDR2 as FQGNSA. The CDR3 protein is CASSLSGSYEQYF. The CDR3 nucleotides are TGTGCCAGCAGCTTAAGTGGCAGCTACGAGCAGTACTTC.

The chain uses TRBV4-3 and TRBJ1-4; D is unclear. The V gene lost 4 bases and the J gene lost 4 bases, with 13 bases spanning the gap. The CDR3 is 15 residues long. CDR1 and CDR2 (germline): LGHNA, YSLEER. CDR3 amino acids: CASSPEQKYNEKLFF. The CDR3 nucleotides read TGCGCCAGCAGCCCAGAACAGAAGTATAATGAAAAACTGTTTTTT.

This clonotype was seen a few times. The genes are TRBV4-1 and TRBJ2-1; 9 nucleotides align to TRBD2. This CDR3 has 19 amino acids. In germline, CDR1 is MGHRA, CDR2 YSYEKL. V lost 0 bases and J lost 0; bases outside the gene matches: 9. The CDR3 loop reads CASSQDNQRGAVSYNEQFF. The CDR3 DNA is TGCGCCAGCAGCCAAGATAACCAGCGGGGGGCCGTCTCCTACAATGAGCAGTTCTTC.

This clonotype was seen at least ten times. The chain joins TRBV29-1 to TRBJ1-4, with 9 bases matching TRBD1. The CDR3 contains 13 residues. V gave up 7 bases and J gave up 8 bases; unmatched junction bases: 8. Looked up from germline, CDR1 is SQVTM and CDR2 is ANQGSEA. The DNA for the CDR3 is TGCAGCGCATCGGACAGGGGAGGAGAAAAACTGTTTTTT. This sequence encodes CSASDRGGEKLFF.

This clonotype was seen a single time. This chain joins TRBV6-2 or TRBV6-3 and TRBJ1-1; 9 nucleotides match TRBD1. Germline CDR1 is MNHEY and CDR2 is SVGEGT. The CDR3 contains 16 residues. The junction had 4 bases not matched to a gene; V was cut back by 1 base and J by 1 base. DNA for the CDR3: TGTGCCAGCAGTTACTTGGGACAGGGACCGAACACTGAAGCTTTCTTT. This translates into CASSYLGQGPNTEAFF.

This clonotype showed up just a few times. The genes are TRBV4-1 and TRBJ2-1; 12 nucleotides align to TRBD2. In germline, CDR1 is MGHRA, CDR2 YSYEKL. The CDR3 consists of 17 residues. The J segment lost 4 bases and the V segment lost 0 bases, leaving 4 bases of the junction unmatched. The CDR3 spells CASSQEPGLAGYNEQFF. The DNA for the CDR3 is TGCGCCAGCAGCCAAGAACCGGGACTAGCGGGTTACAATGAGCAGTTCTTC.

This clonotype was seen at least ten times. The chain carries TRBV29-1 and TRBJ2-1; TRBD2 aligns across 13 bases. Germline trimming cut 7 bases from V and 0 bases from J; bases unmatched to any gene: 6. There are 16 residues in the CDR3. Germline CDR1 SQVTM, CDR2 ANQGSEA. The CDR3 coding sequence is TGCAGCGCCTGGGGACTAGCGGGACTCTCCTACAATGAGCAGTTCTTC. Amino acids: CSAWGLAGLSYNEQFF.

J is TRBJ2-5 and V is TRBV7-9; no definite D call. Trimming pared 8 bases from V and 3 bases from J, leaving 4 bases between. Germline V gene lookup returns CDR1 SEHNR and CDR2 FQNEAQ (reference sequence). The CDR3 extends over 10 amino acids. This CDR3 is CASGKETQYF. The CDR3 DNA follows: TGTGCCAGCGGCAAAGAGACCCAGTACTTC.

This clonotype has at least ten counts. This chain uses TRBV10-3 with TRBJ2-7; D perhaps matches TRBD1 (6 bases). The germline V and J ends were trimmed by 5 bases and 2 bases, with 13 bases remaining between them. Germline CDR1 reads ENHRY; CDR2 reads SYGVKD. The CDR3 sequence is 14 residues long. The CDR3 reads CAISRSRDTYEQYF. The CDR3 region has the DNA TGTGCCATCAGTCGCTCACGGGACACCTACGAGCAGTACTTC.